One and the same sample provided the 2 T cell receptor beta chains below, sequenced in a study of blood T cell repertoires in COVID-19. Assay: immunoSEQ multiplex PCR; the TCRdb copy retains only in-frame clones and omits some. The sample yields 180,000 or so clones, approximately 80% seen once. The specimen sequenced was PBMCs or T cells enriched from blood (not recorded which). Receptors originate from a man aged 50 or older who had recovered from COVID-19.

The J gene is TRBJ2-1, the V gene TRBV19; tentatively, D is TRBD1 (5 bases). From germline, CDR1 is LNHDA and CDR2 SQIVND (reference sequence). The V and J ends lost 8 bases and 5 bases respectively, with 22 bases between them. The CDR3 covers 16 residues. The CDR3 loop reads CASCRDQGGSHNEQFF. CDR3 sequence (DNA): TGTGCCAGTTGCCGTGACCAGGGTGGTAGTCACAATGAGCAGTTCTTC. Full variable domain (missing parts from reference TRBV19 and TRBJ2-1): DGGITQSPKYLFRKEGQNVTLSCEQNLNHDAMYWYRQDPGQGLRLIYYSQIVNDFQKGDIAEGYSVSREKKESFPLTVTSAQKNPTAFYLCASCRDQGGSHNEQFFGPGTRLTVL.

The V and J genes are TRBV7-9 and TRBJ2-1, with 11 nucleotides matching TRBD2. V lost 1 base, J lost 5 bases, and 1 base stayed unmatched. This CDR3 has 15 residues. CDR1 and CDR2 (germline): SEHNR, FQNEAQ (reference sequence). CDR3 nucleotides: TGTGCCAGCAGCTTAGGTAGCGGGGGGGACAATGAGCAGTTCTTC. It yields the protein CASSLGSGGDNEQFF.